This T cell receptor beta chain was captured by sequencing in a study of blood T cell repertoires in COVID-19. Study details: Nucleic acid was either cDNA or gDNA, and it came from T cells, B-cell-depleted T cells, or PBMCs.

Original methodology: How many nucleated cells were present was estimated from reference gene primer amplification. The method was immunoSEQ multiplex PCR; TCRdb's version includes in-frame clones alone and lacks a portion of them. For V, J and clone size, that table is used; D and trimming come from the DNA. The sample records around 250,000 clones, approximately 82% being singletons. CDR1 and CDR2 from the germline V gene are LNHDA and SQIVND (reference sequence). This CDR3 has 17 residues. The ends lost 3 bases at V and 1 base at J; junction bases unmatched: 4. Sequenced input: peripheral blood. The clonotype comes from a woman aged 18-30 years with acute or convalescent COVID-19. This chain connects TRBV19 to TRBJ2-3; 13 bases line up with TRBD2. CDR3 DNA: TGTGCCAGTAGTATGGGGACTAGCGGGATACGCACAGATACGCAGTATTTT. Its translation is CASSMGTSGIRTDTQYF.